Listed below are T cell receptor beta chains from one sample, sequenced in a study of T cells in Graves' hyperthyroidism and ophthalmopathy. TCRdb re-called the multiplex PCR reads with MiXCR, one entry per CDR3 protein. The profile covers 110,000 to 150,000 distinct CDR3 sequences, with more than 20% appearing a single time and roughly 73% taken by the ten largest. Sequencing input: blood. The receptor source for this set is a woman aged 50 to 60 with Graves' hyperthyroidism that later progressed to Graves' ophthalmopathy. Both conserved end residues are part of each CDR3. Each record gives: V gene, CDR3 protein.

TRBV20-1,CSVTASGSGGLYNEQFF
TRBV20-1,CSARWSGQGPVQYF
TRBV30,CAWSDGDAEAFF
TRBV5-1,CASRTTAASYEQYF
TRBV5-1,CASSLAHGTRETQYF
TRBV28,CASFSVSQTAKHPTRLEAFF
TRBV20-1,CSASRGGNEQFF
TRBV18,CASSPPSGGRNEQYF
TRBV19,CASSHRGGNYEQYF
TRBV20-1,CSALRGETQYF
TRBV19,CASNRNNGDEQYF
TRBV20-1,CSAIMAREKNIQYF
TRBV7-9,CASSLALGRVKGGYTF
TRBV7-6,CASSLAASGMDTQYF
TRBV20-1,CSARVLAGSNTGELFF
TRBV28,CASSFGSTDTQYF
TRBV11-2,CASKGAGVGEQYF
TRBV5-4,CASSLYRGYEQYF
TRBV2,CASRRRRVVGAFF
TRBV20-1,CSARPHSRQGETQYF
TRBV19,CASSTASGRLPYNEQFF
TRBV19,CASSMGTSGTPDTQYF
TRBV19,CASSTGPGELFF